This is a list of T cell receptor beta chains from one sample in a study of shared clonotypes between healthy human individuals. Sequenced by immunoSEQ multiplex PCR; TCRdb stores in-frame clones only, minus some. This table has 1,500,000 or so clones, roughly 96% appearing once. Sequenced: naive CD4+ T cells sorted from blood. All receptors derive from a young man in good health. Both conserved end residues are part of each CDR3. A D gene is named only where the DNA matches it firmly. Size tells how often a clone was seen (once, few, many) or the class of an expanded clone, and some rows leave it out.

j_gene: TRBJ2-3
abundance: .
d_gene: .
v_gene: TRBV5-4
CDR3aa: CASSLGGSSTDTQYF
CDR3nt: TGTGCCAGCAGCTTGGGAGGATCTAGCACAGATACGCAGTATTTT

j_gene: TRBJ2-1
abundance: .
d_gene: .
v_gene: TRBV7-8
CDR3aa: CASSQYPGQLIYNEQFF
CDR3nt: TGTGCCAGCAGCCAATACCCCGGTCAGCTAATATACAATGAGCAGTTCTTC

j_gene: TRBJ1-2
abundance: few
d_gene: .
v_gene: TRBV28
CDR3aa: CASSFGGANYGYTF
CDR3nt: TGTGCCAGCAGTTTTGGGGGAGCTAACTATGGCTACACCTTC

j_gene: TRBJ2-1
abundance: .
d_gene: .
v_gene: TRBV10-2
CDR3aa: CASSPFSYNEQFF
CDR3nt: TGCGCCAGCAGCCCCTTCTCCTACAATGAGCAGTTCTTC

j_gene: TRBJ2-7
abundance: .
d_gene: TRBD1
v_gene: TRBV15
CDR3aa: CATSRERQGPYEQYF
CDR3nt: TGTGCCACCAGCAGAGAACGACAGGGCCCATACGAGCAGTACTTC

j_gene: TRBJ2-3
abundance: once
d_gene: .
v_gene: TRBV7-8
CDR3aa: CASSVRWTTTDTQYF
CDR3nt: TGTGCCAGCAGCGTCCGCTGGACTACCACAGATACGCAGTATTTT

j_gene: TRBJ2-6
abundance: .
d_gene: TRBD1
v_gene: TRBV9
CDR3aa: CASSVLRGTGAKSGANVLTF
CDR3nt: TGTGCCAGCAGCGTCCTCAGAGGGACAGGGGCTAAATCTGGGGCCAACGTCCTGACTTTC

j_gene: TRBJ1-4
abundance: .
d_gene: .
v_gene: TRBV25-1
CDR3aa: CASSELRGLSNEKLFF
CDR3nt: TGTGCCAGCAGTGAACTCCGGGGGCTCTCCAATGAAAAACTGTTTTTT

j_gene: TRBJ2-7
abundance: .
d_gene: TRBD1
v_gene: TRBV10-1
CDR3aa: CASSGGQGATDEQYF
CDR3nt: TGCGCCAGCAGTGGGGGACAGGGGGCGACTGACGAGCAGTACTTC

j_gene: TRBJ2-7
abundance: .
d_gene: .
v_gene: TRBV9
CDR3aa: CASSVLGRPDYEQYF
CDR3nt: TGTGCCAGCAGCGTTTTGGGACGCCCCGACTACGAGCAGTACTTC

j_gene: TRBJ2-7
abundance: .
d_gene: .
v_gene: TRBV2
CDR3aa: CASSEAVSWNEQYF
CDR3nt: TGTGCCAGCAGTGAAGCGGTTAGTTGGAACGAGCAGTACTTC

j_gene: TRBJ1-4
abundance: .
d_gene: .
v_gene: TRBV7-9
CDR3aa: CASSLTGGGEKLFF
CDR3nt: TGTGCCAGCAGCTTAACGGGAGGGGGAGAAAAACTGTTTTTT

j_gene: TRBJ2-5
abundance: .
d_gene: .
v_gene: TRBV12-2
CDR3aa: CASRLSGRATETQYF
CDR3nt: TGTGCAAGTCGCCTTAGCGGGAGGGCCACTGAGACCCAGTACTTC

j_gene: TRBJ1-5
abundance: .
d_gene: .
v_gene: TRBV5-1
CDR3aa: CASSSEPGTYQPQHF
CDR3nt: TGCGCCAGCAGCTCCGAACCCGGGACATATCAGCCCCAGCATTTT

j_gene: TRBJ2-2
abundance: .
d_gene: TRBD2
v_gene: TRBV28
CDR3aa: CAINSGGTGELFF
CDR3nt: TGTGCCATCAACAGCGGGGGCACCGGGGAGCTGTTTTTT

j_gene: TRBJ1-1
abundance: .
d_gene: .
v_gene: TRBV7-2
CDR3aa: CASSRMGQNTEAFF
CDR3nt: TGTGCCAGCAGCCGCATGGGACAGAACACTGAAGCTTTCTTT

j_gene: TRBJ2-1
abundance: few
d_gene: .
v_gene: TRBV11-3
CDR3aa: CASSLAGPDEQFF
CDR3nt: TGTGCCAGCAGCTTGGCAGGGCCGGATGAGCAGTTCTTC

j_gene: TRBJ2-5
abundance: .
d_gene: .
v_gene: TRBV5-1
CDR3aa: CASSLAGTGQETQYF
CDR3nt: TGCGCCAGCAGCTTGGCCGGAACAGGCCAAGAGACCCAGTACTTC

j_gene: TRBJ1-1
abundance: .
d_gene: .
v_gene: TRBV5-4
CDR3aa: CASSLKGQFTEAFF
CDR3nt: TGTGCCAGCAGCTTGAAGGGCCAATTCACTGAAGCTTTCTTT

j_gene: TRBJ2-7
abundance: .
d_gene: .
v_gene: TRBV27
CDR3aa: CASSSGRETSYEQYF
CDR3nt: TGTGCCAGCAGTTCTGGACGGGAGACCTCCTACGAGCAGTACTTC

j_gene: TRBJ2-3
abundance: .
d_gene: TRBD2
v_gene: TRBV9
CDR3aa: CASSVGASGSDTQYF
CDR3nt: TGTGCCAGCAGCGTAGGGGCTAGCGGGAGTGATACGCAGTATTTT

j_gene: TRBJ2-1
abundance: .
d_gene: .
v_gene: TRBV15
CDR3aa: CATEEKGSYNEQFF
CDR3nt: TGTGCCACCGAAGAGAAAGGGTCCTACAATGAGCAGTTCTTC

j_gene: TRBJ2-7
abundance: .
d_gene: .
v_gene: TRBV19
CDR3aa: CASSLNSYYEQYF
CDR3nt: TGTGCCAGTAGTCTCAACTCTTACTACGAGCAGTACTTC

j_gene: TRBJ2-1
abundance: .
d_gene: TRBD2
v_gene: TRBV7-9
CDR3aa: CASSLTSGSGNEQFF
CDR3nt: TGTGCCAGCAGCCTCACTAGCGGGAGTGGGAATGAGCAGTTCTTC

j_gene: TRBJ2-5
abundance: .
d_gene: .
v_gene: TRBV19
CDR3aa: CASSIGLGQETQYF
CDR3nt: TGTGCCAGTAGTATAGGGCTAGGCCAAGAGACCCAGTACTTC

j_gene: TRBJ1-1
abundance: .
d_gene: TRBD1
v_gene: TRBV5-4
CDR3aa: CASSLAGQMNTEAFF
CDR3nt: TGTGCCAGCAGCTTGGCGGGACAGATGAACACTGAAGCTTTCTTT